This is a list of T cell receptor beta chains from one sample in a study of blood T cell repertoires in COVID-19. Sequencing was performed with immunoSEQ multiplex PCR; in TCRdb, only in-frame clones are kept and a portion is missing. The repertoire holds 240,000 or so clones, around 89% seen once, with approximately 9% in the top ten. The sample consisted of PBMCs or T cells enriched from blood (not recorded which). The receptors come from a middle-aged man who had recovered from COVID-19. Both conserved end residues are part of each CDR3. The D gene is left open where the match is weak. Not every row has a clone size; where given, it reads once, few, many or a size class.

V gene	J gene	D gene	clone size	CDR3 DNA	CDR3 protein
TRBV19	TRBJ2-1	-	-	TGTGCCTCCCAGTTCGGAGCCTACAATGAGCAGTTCTTC	CASQFGAYNEQFF
TRBV11-2	TRBJ1-1	-	-	TGTGCCAGCAGCCCCTCATTTACTAACACTGAAGCTTTCTTT	CASSPSFTNTEAFF
TRBV4-1	TRBJ2-2	-	-	TGCGCCAGCAGCCCCTCCACCGGGGAGCTGTTTTTT	CASSPSTGELFF
TRBV3-1/TRBV3-2	TRBJ1-6	TRBD1	-	TGTGCCAGCAGCAGGGACAGTAATTCACCCCTCCACTTT	CASSRDSNSPLHF
TRBV5-4	TRBJ2-1	-	-	TGTGCCAGCAGCTTAAGGGCTAGCAGGAACAATGAGCAGTTCTTC	CASSLRASRNNEQFF
TRBV14	TRBJ2-7	-	many	TGTGCCAGCAGCCAAGCACAATCCTACGAGCAGTACTTC	CASSQAQSYEQYF
TRBV4-1	TRBJ2-1	TRBD1	-	TGCGCCAGCAGCCAAGAGGGGACAGGGACGCGTGAGCAGTTCTTC	CASSQEGTGTREQFF
TRBV27	TRBJ2-2	-	-	TGTGCCAGCAGTTTCCGACCAGGGGCGAACACCGGGGAGCTGTTTTTT	CASSFRPGANTGELFF
TRBV4-2	TRBJ2-1	TRBD1	-	TGTGCCAGCAGCCAAGCCACAGGGGGCGCCTACAATGAGCAGTTCTTC	CASSQATGGAYNEQFF
TRBV5-1	TRBJ1-1	-	-	TGCGCCAGCAGCTTCCGGTCAAAGGGAGGACCTGAAGCTTTCTTT	CASSFRSKGGPEAFF
TRBV9	TRBJ1-2	-	-	TGTGCCAGCAGCCAGGAGCGGGGGACCGGCTACACCTTC	CASSQERGTGYTF
TRBV13	TRBJ1-4	-	-	TGTGCCAGCAGCTTAGCAGGGCCGGACGGAAAACTGTTTTTT	CASSLAGPDGKLFF
TRBV30	TRBJ1-2	TRBD1	-	TGTGCCTGGAGTGTTGGACAGGGGCTCACTAACTATGGCTACACCTTC	CAWSVGQGLTNYGYTF
TRBV9	TRBJ2-2	TRBD2	-	TGTGCCAGCAGCGAGAGCGGGGGGAGGCCCGGGGAGCTGTTTTTT	CASSESGGRPGELFF
TRBV5-1	TRBJ1-1	TRBD1	-	TGCGCCAGCAGCTCGGACAGGGCCGACACTGAAGCTTTCTTT	CASSSDRADTEAFF
TRBV28	TRBJ2-7	-	-	TGTGCCAGCAGTTTATTCAGAGGTGGCTACGAGCAGTACTTC	CASSLFRGGYEQYF
TRBV9	TRBJ2-1	TRBD2	-	TGTGCCAGCAGCGTAGGGGACTACACGGGGTACAATGAGCAGTTCTTC	CASSVGDYTGYNEQFF
TRBV6-5	TRBJ1-1	-	-	TGTGCCAGCAGTTACTCGACTGGCGGCACCTCCAAAGCTTTCTTT	CASSYSTGGTSKAFF
TRBV11-3	TRBJ2-2	TRBD1	-	TGTGCCAGCAGCTTAGGGGACAGGGTGCAATCGAACACCGGGGAGCTGTTTTTT	CASSLGDRVQSNTGELFF
TRBV29-1	TRBJ2-7	TRBD1	once	TGCAGCGTTGTTCGGGACAGGGGAGCAAACGAGCAGTACTTC	CSVVRDRGANEQYF
TRBV4-3	TRBJ2-1	-	few	TGCGCCAGCAGCGGGGGTCGGGACATATACAATGAGCAGTTCTTC	CASSGGRDIYNEQFF
TRBV20-1	TRBJ2-7	TRBD2	-	TGCAGTGCTAGTCGGCCTAGCGGGAGTTACGAGCAGTACTTC	CSASRPSGSYEQYF